A selection of T cell receptor beta chains follows, all from one sample in a study of response to subunit inactivated influenza vaccine. TCRdb re-derived calls from the RT-PCR reads in MiXCR, one entry per CDR3 protein. Among some 800,000 distinct CDR3 sequences listed, approximately 21% were seen once. The material sequenced was PBMCs from blood, taken approximately 5 days after vaccination. Source of these receptors: a man aged 50 to 60 who received an inactivated influenza vaccine. The CDR3 runs from the conserved cysteine through the conserved F or W. The order of the fields is CDR3 protein, CDR3 DNA, D gene, J gene, V gene, clone size. A D gene is named only where the DNA matches it firmly. The size entry is marked missing in some rows and otherwise reads once, few, many or a size class.

CASSSTTSVQNTGELFF	TGCGCCAGCAGCTCCACCACTAGCGTTCAGAACACCGGGGAGCTGTTTTTT	TRBD2	TRBJ2-2	TRBV5-1	NA
CASSGLAGPTGELFF	TGTGCCAGCAGCGGGCTAGCGGGGCCCACCGGGGAGCTGTTTTTT	TRBD2	TRBJ2-2	TRBV11-2	few
CASRLKETQYF	TGTGCCAGCAGGCTAAAAGAGACCCAGTACTTC	NA	TRBJ2-5	TRBV7-9	few
CASSLSTGGSYEQYF	TGCGCCAGCAGCTTGTCGACAGGGGGCTCCTACGAGCAGTACTTC	TRBD1	TRBJ2-7	TRBV5-1	many
CATSEDTNYGYTF	TGTGCCACCAGTGAAGACACGAACTATGGCTACACCTTC	NA	TRBJ1-2	TRBV24-1	few
CASSQGLAVPYEQYF	TGTGCCAGCAGCCAGGGACTAGCGGTCCCCTACGAGCAGTACTTC	TRBD2	TRBJ2-7	TRBV13	NA
CAAQAQNSPLHF	TGCGCAGCGCAGGCGCAAAATTCACCCCTCCACTTT	NA	TRBJ1-6	TRBV29-1	few
CASSLDRGADIQYF	TGTGCCAGCTCACTGGACAGGGGAGCCGACATTCAGTACTTC	TRBD1	TRBJ2-4	TRBV18	NA
CSAKSIQGGETQYF	TGCAGTGCCAAGTCCATTCAGGGGGGGGAGACCCAGTACTTC	NA	TRBJ2-5	TRBV20-1	few
CASTQKVGNTIYF	TGTGCCAGCACCCAGAAGGTCGGAAACACCATATATTTT	NA	TRBJ1-3	TRBV7-9	few
CASRATSGGLIDTQYF	TGTGCCAGCAGAGCTACTAGCGGGGGTTTAATAGATACGCAGTATTTT	TRBD2	TRBJ2-3	TRBV7-2	few
CASSPDRAQSYEQYF	TGTGCCAGCAGCCCGGACAGGGCGCAATCCTACGAGCAGTACTTC	TRBD1	TRBJ2-7	TRBV5-6	NA
CASSFGYQYTGELFF	TGTGCCAGCAGCTTCGGGTACCAATACACCGGGGAGCTGTTTTTT	NA	TRBJ2-2	TRBV7-9	NA
CSVETKAGRGYTF	TGCAGCGTTGAGACCAAGGCAGGGAGAGGCTACACCTTC	NA	TRBJ1-2	TRBV29-1	few
CASSHPIEGYGTDTQYF	TGCGCCAGCAGCCACCCGATTGAGGGCTATGGCACAGATACGCAGTATTTT	NA	TRBJ2-3	TRBV4-1	few
CASRSTEFGGYTF	TGTGCCAGCAGATCGACTGAATTCGGCGGCTACACCTTC	NA	TRBJ1-2	TRBV12-3/TRBV12-4	many